This T cell receptor (beta chain) was retrieved from a study of T cell responses to AZD1222 COVID-19 vaccine. Study results and limitations: Seropositivity was recorded at baseline in only a handful of AZD1222 recipients. Dominant at 160-218 and 743-854, vaccine-associated CD4 TCRs also spanned spike. Most donors were white British and more were female, and clonal diversity was possibly underestimated.

Germline-derived CDR1 and CDR2 are SGHTA and FQGTGA. CDR3 length: 14 residues. The V gene lost 3 bases and the J gene lost 1 base, with 8 bases spanning the gap. Whether given at about 4 or about 12 weeks, second doses were pooled. This clone was picked up a small number of times. What it binds is not known. Assay: immunoSEQ multiplex PCR; the TCRdb copy retains only in-frame clones and omits some. The sample has about 81,000 clones; 86% are singletons. This receptor was identified in an adult who received the AZD1222 COVID-19 vaccine. The specimen comprised peripheral blood, sampled 28 days after the second AZD1222 dose. The rearrangement links TRBV7-3 to TRBJ2-3; no clear D. CDR3 residues: CASSLDAGTDTQYF. The CDR3 DNA is TGTGCCAGCAGCTTGGACGCGGGCACAGATACGCAGTATTTT.